One sample yielded the 17 T cell receptor beta chains listed below, sequenced in a study of response to subunit inactivated influenza vaccine. TCRdb reanalysed the RT-PCR reads using MiXCR and keeps one entry per CDR3 protein. The profile covers under 550,000 distinct CDR3 sequences, with approximately 7.8% appearing a single time and approximately 14% taken by the ten largest. The sample consisted of PBMCs from blood, taken less than 30 months after vaccination. These receptors were obtained from a man aged 45 to 75 who received an inactivated influenza vaccine.

This clonotype has ten or more counts. The rearrangement uses TRBV28 and TRBJ2-1, with D unresolved. The CDR3 totals 12 residues. Germline loops: CDR1 MDHEN, CDR2 SYDVKM. Trimming cost V 4 bases and J 5 bases, with 6 bases left between them. Here the CDR3 reads CASSYWNNEQFF. CDR3 DNA sequence: TGTGCCAGCAGTTATTGGAACAATGAGCAGTTCTTC. The variable domain in full, with the rest retrieved from reference TRBV28 and TRBJ2-1, is DVKVTQSSRYLVKRTGEKVFLECVQDMDHENMFWYRQDPGLGLRLIYFSYDVKMKEKGDIPEGYSVSREKKERFSLILESASTNQTSMYLCASSYWNNEQFFGPGTRLTVL.

The chain uses TRBV24-1 and TRBJ2-4; D is unclear. The germline V and J ends were trimmed by 4 bases and 0 bases, with 9 bases remaining between them. CDR3 length: 15 residues. In germline, CDR1 is KGHDR, CDR2 SFDVKD. The CDR3 loop is CATSEAFLAKNIQYF. As DNA, the CDR3 is TGTGCCACCAGTGAGGCGTTTCTAGCCAAAAACATTCAGTACTTC.

This clonotype has ten or more counts. The V gene is TRBV3-1, the J gene TRBJ2-7, with 11 nucleotides matching TRBD2. Looked up from germline, CDR1 is LGHDT and CDR2 is YNNKEL (reference sequence). V lost 6 bases and J lost 2; bases outside the gene matches: 6. This CDR3 is built from 15 residues. The chain's CDR3 is CASRFTSGGTYEQYF. The CDR3 coding sequence is TGTGCCAGCAGGTTCACTAGCGGGGGCACCTACGAGCAGTACTTC.

This clonotype has ten or more counts. The V call is TRBV20-1, the J call TRBJ1-2; D remains unclear. Germline CDR1 and CDR2: DFQATT and SNEGSKA (reference sequence). V lost 3 bases and J lost 0, with 8 bases in between. CDR3 length equals 13 residues. CDR3 loop: CSASDTANYGYTF. CDR3 sequence (DNA): TGCAGTGCTAGTGATACGGCTAACTATGGCTACACCTTC.

The chain combines TRBV29-1 with TRBJ2-1; 10 nucleotides match TRBD1. From germline, CDR1 is SQVTM and CDR2 ANQGSEA. The CDR3 runs to 12 residues. The trim removed 6 bases at V and 8 bases at J, leaving 4 bases unmatched. In nucleotides, the CDR3 is TGCAGCGTAAGACAGGGGGCCTATGAGCAGTTCTTC. Its protein product is CSVRQGAYEQFF.

This clonotype was recorded at least ten times. This rearrangement joins TRBV9 to TRBJ2-1; D might be TRBD1 or TRBD2, each matching 6 bases. This CDR3 has 16 residues. Germline CDR1 is SGDLS and CDR2 is YYNGEE. V lost 0 bases, J lost 4 bases, and 14 bases lay in between. CDR3 sequence: CASSVAPGAGYNEQFF. The CDR3 coding sequence is TGTGCCAGCAGCGTAGCTCCGGGGGCAGGGTACAATGAGCAGTTCTTC.

This clonotype was seen a few times. V is TRBV29-1 and J is TRBJ2-3, with D perhaps TRBD2 (6 bases). The CDR3 contains 16 residues. The germline V gene encodes CDR1 SQVTM and CDR2 ANQGSEA. V lost 0 bases and J 2 bases, leaving 15 bases between the germline ends. The CDR3 DNA reads as TGCAGCGTTGAAGATTACCGGGAGAGCGACACAGATACGCAGTATTTT. Translating it yields CSVEDYRESDTDTQYF.

The chain uses TRBV4-2 and TRBJ2-7; D is perhaps TRBD2 (6 bases). Per the germline V gene, CDR1 is LGHNA and CDR2 is YNFKEQ. With 1 base removed from V and 2 bases from J, the gap between germline ends came to 15 bases. The CDR3 is made up of 16 amino acids. CDR3 bases: TGTGCCAGCAGCCAAGCGACTAGTCCTAGCCCCTACGAGCAGTACTTC. Encoded protein: CASSQATSPSPYEQYF.

This clonotype was counted a few times. V and J are TRBV20-1 and TRBJ2-7; 11 bases align to TRBD2. Germline CDR1 is DFQATT and CDR2 is SNEGSKA (reference sequence). This CDR3 has 18 amino acids. The junction had 14 bases not matched to a gene; V was cut back by 0 bases and J by 4 bases. The chain's CDR3 is CSARDRRLAGGLRYEQYF. CDR3 in DNA: TGCAGTGCTAGAGATCGTAGATTAGCGGGGGGGCTAAGGTACGAGCAGTACTTC.

This clonotype was seen a handful of times. This chain connects TRBV14 to TRBJ2-1; the match to TRBD2 covers 14 bases. J lost 7 bases, V lost 3 bases, and 8 bases had no gene match. The CDR3 is 17 amino acids. Germline lookup yields CDR1 SGHDN and CDR2 FVKESK. The CDR3 spells CASSHLGTSGRKNEQFF. In nucleotides, the CDR3 is TGTGCCAGCAGCCACCTCGGGACTAGCGGGAGAAAGAATGAGCAGTTCTTC.

The table lists this clonotype with a few counts. The chain recombines TRBV7-9 with TRBJ1-2; TRBD1 is a possible D gene (5 bases). CDR1 and CDR2 (germline): SEHNR, FQNEAQ (reference sequence). The CDR3 is made up of 15 amino acids. V lost 5 bases and J 4 bases, leaving 17 bases between the germline ends. The CDR3 nucleotides read TGTGCCAGCAGCCCCTGGCCGGGGGAGAGCTATGGCTACACCTTC. Its translation is CASSPWPGESYGYTF.

This clonotype was detected many times. This rearrangement joins TRBV7-2 to TRBJ2-1; D is undetermined. This CDR3 is built from 11 residues. V was shortened by 3 bases and J by 6 bases, with 3 bases between the two germline ends. Germline V lookup: CDR1 SGHTA, CDR2 FQGNSA. The CDR3 sequence: CASSLRNEQFF. The CDR3 DNA follows: TGTGCCAGCAGCTTGCGCAATGAGCAGTTCTTC.

The rearrangement links TRBV10-2 to TRBJ2-2; TRBD1 matches 11 bases. After removal of 8 bases from V and 5 bases from J, the junction contained 7 bases not matched to a gene. Germline-derived CDR1 and CDR2 are WSHSY and SAAADI. The CDR3 length is 15 residues. The CDR3 here is CASGRGQGGTGELFF. The CDR3 nucleotides read TGCGCCAGCGGTAGGGGACAGGGGGGAACCGGGGAGCTGTTTTTT.

V gene TRBV5-5 combines with J gene TRBJ2-1; D uncertain. The CDR3 contains 14 residues. Germline values: CDR1 SGHKS, CDR2 YYEKEE (reference sequence). The germline V and J ends were trimmed by 7 bases and 3 bases, with 14 bases remaining between them. In nucleotides, the CDR3 is TGTGCCAGCGGCCCTGGGCTCATCTACAATGAGCAGTTCTTC. Its protein is CASGPGLIYNEQFF.

At least ten counts were recorded for this clonotype. This CDR3 reads CASSYVGNYGYTF. In DNA, the CDR3 is TGTGCCAGCAGTTACGTCGGAAACTATGGCTACACCTTC. V is TRBV6-2 or TRBV6-3 and J is TRBJ1-2; D unclear. The germline CDR1 and CDR2 sequences are MNHEY and SVGEGT. Trimming shortened V by 2 bases and J by 2 bases, and 6 bases separated the two germline ends. There are 13 residues in the CDR3.

This clonotype came up a few times. This sequence joins TRBV29-1 and TRBJ1-1; D might be TRBD1 (5 bases). CDR3 length: 14 residues. Trimming took off 7 bases at V and 0 bases at J, with 15 bases between the two ends. The germline V gene encodes CDR1 SQVTM and CDR2 ANQGSEA. CDR3 residues: CSAGGRVLNTEAFF. CDR3 DNA sequence: TGCAGCGCCGGTGGCAGGGTTCTGAACACTGAAGCTTTCTTT.

This clonotype appeared many times. DNA of the CDR3: TGTGCCAGCAGATCTCGACTGGATAGCAATCAGCCCCAGCATTTT. Its protein product is CASRSRLDSNQPQHF. The rearrangement joins TRBV12-3 or TRBV12-4 to TRBJ1-5, with D unresolved. The CDR3 spans 15 residues. Trimming pared 6 bases from V and 0 bases from J, leaving 12 bases between.